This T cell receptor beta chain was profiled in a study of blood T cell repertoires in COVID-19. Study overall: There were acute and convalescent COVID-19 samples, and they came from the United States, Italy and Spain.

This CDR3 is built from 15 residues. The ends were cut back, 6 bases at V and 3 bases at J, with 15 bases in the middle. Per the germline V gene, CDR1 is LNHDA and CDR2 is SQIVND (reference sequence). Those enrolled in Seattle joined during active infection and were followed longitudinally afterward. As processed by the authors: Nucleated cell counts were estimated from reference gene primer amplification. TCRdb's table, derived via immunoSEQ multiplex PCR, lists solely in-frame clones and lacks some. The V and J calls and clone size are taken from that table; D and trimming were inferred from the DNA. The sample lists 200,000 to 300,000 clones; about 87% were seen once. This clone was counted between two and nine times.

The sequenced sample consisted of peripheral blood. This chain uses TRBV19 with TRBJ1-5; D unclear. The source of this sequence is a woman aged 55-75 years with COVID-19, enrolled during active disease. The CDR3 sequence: CASSILRGPNQPQHF. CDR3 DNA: TGTGCCAGTAGCATCCTTCGGGGTCCCAATCAGCCCCAGCATTTT. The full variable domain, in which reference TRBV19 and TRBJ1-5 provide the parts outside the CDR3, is DGGITQSPKYLFRKEGQNVTLSCEQNLNHDAMYWYRQDPGQGLRLIYYSQIVNDFQKGDIAEGYSVSREKKESFPLTVTSAQKNPTAFYLCASSILRGPNQPQHFGDGTRLSIL.